This record looks at one T cell receptor (beta chain) sequence and its context. The target antigen is unknown. The length of the CDR3 is 16 residues. Trimming cost V 5 bases and J 4 bases; bases outside gene matches: 10. The germline CDR1 and CDR2 sequences are SGHVS and FNYEAQ. Construction of the TCR beta libraries employed iRepertoire HTBI primers in conjunction with Arm-PCR of CDR3 regions. TCRdb re-analysed the multiplex PCR reads in MiXCR, keeping a single row per CDR3 protein. The table records under 800,000 distinct CDR3 sequences, under 20% of them present only once. As for time point: newly diagnosed GD, antithyroid drugs for less than 3 months. Construction of the TCR library relied on RNA isolated from PBMCs. This sample was included in a study of regulatory T cells in long-lasting Graves disease. Study-wide findings and caveats: Among the persistent patients, roughly 2,500 public clonotypes were shared, more than the approximately 1,000 shared among new patients.

The same specimen was also included in a second study, on T cells in Graves' hyperthyroidism and ophthalmopathy. That work adds: The blood repertoire included most of the expanded thyroid clonotypes above 0.001. Ophthalmopathy and stable hyperthyroidism were told apart by a 13 V-J model.

The sequence was obtained from a woman aged 25 to 39 with Graves disease. The chain recombines TRBV7-6 with TRBJ2-1; 8 nucleotides match TRBD2. Sequences were derived from peripheral blood mononuclear cells (PBMCs), sampled at new diagnosis, from a patient treated with antithyroid drugs. The CDR3 protein is CASSQRAPSGYNEQFF. The CDR3 DNA follows: TGTGCCAGCAGCCAAAGGGCTCCTAGCGGGTACAATGAGCAGTTCTTC. The whole variable domain, remainder taken from reference TRBV7-6 and TRBJ2-1, is GAGVSQSPRYKVTKRGQDVALRCDPISGHVSLYWYRQALGQGPEFLTYFNYEAQQDKSGLPNDRFSAERPEGSISTLTIQRTEQRDSAMYRCASSQRAPSGYNEQFFGPGTRLTVL.